These 30 T cell receptor beta chains were all obtained from the same sample, sequenced in a study of blood T cells in healthy people across ages. Primed by a sample-barcoded 5' primer and a J-beta primer mix, a second PCR proceeded for 7 to 11 cycles. TCRdb re-analysed the 5' RACE reads in MiXCR, keeping a single row per CDR3 protein. This sample has hundreds of thousands of distinct CDR3 sequences; 36% occur once, and the top ten carry 13%. Material: blood. These receptors were obtained from a man aged 18 to 35 in good health.

The chain employs TRBV2 and TRBJ2-1; 16 bases are a match to TRBD2. Germline assignment: CDR1 SNHLY and CDR2 FYNNEI. This CDR3 is 14 amino acids long. Trimming at V came to 6 bases and at J to 13 bases, leaving 6 bases not matched to a gene. The CDR3, as DNA: TGTGCCAGCAGGTTAGGGACTAGCGGGGGGGTTCAGTTCTTC. This sequence encodes CASRLGTSGGVQFF.

V gene TRBV2 combines with J gene TRBJ2-6, with a weak D call TRBD2 (6 bases). This CDR3 is built from 18 residues. Germline assignment: CDR1 SNHLY and CDR2 FYNNEI. Between the trimmed V and J ends, which lost 8 bases and 0 bases, there was a span of 20 bases. Here the CDR3 DNA reads TGTGCCAGCCTATCCCCGGGACTTTCCACCTCTGGGGCCAACGTCCTGACTTTC. Encoded protein: CASLSPGLSTSGANVLTF.

The chain has TRBV3-1 and TRBJ2-5; 8 positions match TRBD2. The germline gives CDR1 LGHDT, CDR2 YNNKEL (reference sequence). The CDR3 sequence is 15 residues long. After removal of 4 bases from V and 1 base from J, the junction contained 5 bases not matched to a gene. The CDR3 here is CASSRLAGTQETQYF. CDR3 DNA: TGTGCCAGCAGCCGGTTAGCGGGGACCCAAGAGACCCAGTACTTC.

Details on this clonotype: One end of the junction fails to match germline, which may point to a read error. The chain has TRBV4-3 and TRBJ1-1; unclear D gene. This CDR3 spans 13 amino acids. Germline assignment: CDR1 LGHNA and CDR2 YSLEER. The CDR3: CATSGRENTEAFF. DNA of the CDR3: TGCGCCACCAGCGGGAGGGAGAACACTGAAGCTTTCTTT.

V and J are TRBV5-1 and TRBJ2-4; the D call may be TRBD1 or TRBD2 (6 bases each). Trimming removed 0 bases at V and 4 bases at J, with 14 bases between. CDR1 SGHRS and CDR2 YFSETQ come from the germline V gene. The CDR3 covers 16 residues. CDR3 protein: CASSLGGALGKNIQYF. For the CDR3, the DNA is TGCGCCAGCAGCTTGGGGGGGGCGTTAGGGAAAAACATTCAGTACTTC. The whole variable domain, filled in from reference TRBV5-1 and TRBJ2-4, reads KAGVTQTPRYLIKTRGQQVTLSCSPISGHRSVSWYQQTPGQGLQFLFEYFSETQRNKGNFPGRFSGRQFSNSRSEMNVSTLELGDSALYLCASSLGGALGKNIQYFGAGTRLSVL.

This clonotype occurred a few times. J is TRBJ2-4 and V is TRBV29-1; possibly TRBD1 for D (5 bases). Per the germline V gene, CDR1 is SQVTM and CDR2 is ANQGSEA. Trimming removed 7 bases at V and 9 bases at J, with 19 bases between. CDR3 length: 13 amino acids. The DNA of the CDR3 is TGCAGCGCATCCAGCGCGGACAAGGGCATTCAGTACTTC. This codes for CSASSADKGIQYF.

Many counts were recorded for this clonotype. The J gene is TRBJ2-3, the V gene TRBV7-2; unclear D gene. Per germline, CDR1 SGHTA and CDR2 FQGNSA. This CDR3 has 15 amino acids. The V and J ends lost 6 bases and 0 bases respectively, with 13 bases between them. CDR3 sequence reads: CASSPPGPSTDTQYF. CDR3 sequence (DNA): TGTGCCAGCAGTCCCCCTGGACCTAGCACAGATACGCAGTATTTT.

J is TRBJ2-4 and V is TRBV3-1; D ambiguous. The V gene lost 1 base and the J gene lost 13 bases, with 11 bases spanning the gap. This CDR3 contains 12 residues. The germline CDR1 and CDR2 sequences are LGHDT and YNNKEL (reference sequence). This CDR3 reads CASSQVGLEQYF. CDR3 nucleotides: TGTGCCAGCAGCCAAGTGGGTTTGGAGCAGTACTTC.

This clonotype has more than one count but fewer than ten. This chain joins TRBV5-6 and TRBJ1-2, with TRBD1 as a possible D gene (6 bases). The germline gives CDR1 SGHDT, CDR2 YYEEEE. V was clipped by 0 bases and J by 6 bases, with 9 bases between them. This CDR3 has 13 residues. The CDR3 sequence: CASSLVTGNGYTF. The CDR3, as DNA: TGTGCCAGCAGCTTGGTAACAGGGAATGGCTACACCTTC.

This clonotype was observed at least ten times. The gene calls are TRBV5-1 and TRBJ2-3; TRBD2 is a possible D gene (5 bases). The germline CDR1 and CDR2 sequences are SGHRS and YFSETQ. V lost 1 base and J lost 1, with 7 bases in between. This CDR3 is 14 amino acids long. The CDR3 here is CASSLMGGTDTQYF. DNA for the CDR3: TGCGCCAGCAGCTTGATGGGAGGCACAGATACGCAGTATTTT.

This clonotype was seen ten or more times. The chain links TRBV7-2 to TRBJ2-5; D not resolved. The germline V and J ends were trimmed by 2 bases and 1 base, with 8 bases remaining between them. Germline V gene lookup returns CDR1 SGHTA and CDR2 FQGNSA. This CDR3 comprises 14 residues. CDR3 DNA sequence: TGTGCCAGCAGCTTAAATCCACCCCAAGAGACCCAGTACTTC. Translation: CASSLNPPQETQYF.

The rearrangement links TRBV5-1 to TRBJ1-3; 10 nucleotides agree with TRBD1. Germline trimming cut 3 bases from V and 0 bases from J; bases unmatched to any gene: 6. The CDR3 is 17 amino acids. CDR1 is SGHRS, CDR2 YFSETQ, per germline. The CDR3 DNA follows: TGCGCCAGCAGCTCCGGGACAGGGGTTGACTCTGGAAACACCATATATTTT. It specifies CASSSGTGVDSGNTIYF.

This clonotype was picked up many times. The genes are TRBV5-1 and TRBJ2-3; D might be TRBD1 (6 bases). V was shortened by 4 bases and J by 0 bases, with 12 bases between the two germline ends. Germline loops: CDR1 SGHRS, CDR2 YFSETQ. The CDR3 is 15 amino acids. Here the CDR3 reads CASSVGHTSTDTQYF. Here the CDR3 DNA reads TGCGCCAGCAGCGTGGGACACACTAGCACAGATACGCAGTATTTT.

V is TRBV24-1 and J is TRBJ2-2; D call uncertain. Trimming took off 4 bases at V and 0 bases at J, with 23 bases between the two ends. CDR1 and CDR2 from the germline V gene are KGHDR and SFDVKD. The CDR3 has 20 residues. The CDR3 region is CATSERWGFDPSSNTGELFF. The DNA of the CDR3 is TGTGCCACCAGTGAGCGTTGGGGATTCGATCCATCCTCGAACACCGGGGAGCTGTTTTTT.

The V and J genes are TRBV29-1 and TRBJ1-2; the D is unclear. Germline V gene sequence: CDR1 SQVTM, CDR2 ANQGSEA. Trimming removed 4 bases at V and 1 base at J, with 7 bases between. CDR3 length: 12 residues. CDR3 protein: CSVADLNYGYTF. Written as DNA, the CDR3 is TGCAGCGTTGCGGATCTTAACTATGGCTACACCTTC. Using reference TRBV29-1 and TRBJ1-2 for the parts outside the CDR3, the full variable domain is SAVISQKPSRDICQRGTSLTIQCQVDSQVTMMFWYRQQPGQSLTLIATANQGSEATYESGFVIDKFPISRPNLTFSTLTVSNMSPEDSSIYLCSVADLNYGYTFGSGTRLTVV.

The rearrangement links TRBV10-3 to TRBJ2-3, with D tentatively TRBD2 (7 bases). Trimming took 2 bases from V and 2 from J, leaving 14 bases between them. This CDR3 has 16 amino acids. Germline assignment: CDR1 ENHRY and CDR2 SYGVKD. In DNA, the CDR3 is TGTGCCATCAGTGAGGGAGGGGGGGAAGACACAGATACGCAGTATTTT. It translates to CAISEGGGEDTDTQYF.

The chain combines TRBV29-1 with TRBJ2-3; D is uncertain. Germline assignment: CDR1 SQVTM and CDR2 ANQGSEA. This CDR3 comprises 14 residues. Trimming stripped 4 bases from V and 3 bases from J, with 14 bases between. The CDR3 DNA is TGCAGCGTTGGTCGCCCCTATATTACAGATACGCAGTATTTT. Its translation: CSVGRPYITDTQYF.

This clonotype turned up a few times. The chain employs TRBV20-1 and TRBJ2-7; 8 positions agree with TRBD2. The V gene's germline CDR1 is DFQATT and CDR2 SNEGSKA (reference sequence). CDR3 length: 14 residues. V dropped 3 bases and J dropped 7; count of bases not matched to a gene: 11. CDR3 nucleotides: TGCAGTGCTAGTAACAGCGGGGGACTTAATGAGCAGTACTTC. This sequence encodes CSASNSGGLNEQYF.

A word on this clonotype: This may stem from a read error, because a much larger clone lies one nucleotide away. V usage is TRBV12-3 or TRBV12-4 and J usage is TRBJ2-1; TRBD2 is a possible D gene (6 bases). CDR3 length equals 13 residues. V lost 5 bases, J lost 10 bases, and 15 bases lay in between. The DNA for the CDR3 is TGTGCCAGCAGTACCGGGACTTACTACGAGCAGTTCTTC. Translated, it gives CASSTGTYYEQFF.

J is TRBJ1-4 and V is TRBV7-2; D may be TRBD1 (5 bases). CDR1 is SGHTA, CDR2 FQGNSA, per germline. V dropped 0 bases and J dropped 8 bases, with 13 bases sitting between them. The CDR3 runs to 15 residues. CDR3: CASSLATDQEEKLFF. The CDR3 nucleotides read TGTGCCAGCAGCTTAGCGACAGACCAGGAAGAAAAACTGTTTTTT.

This clonotype was seen a single time. V is TRBV20-1 and J is TRBJ2-7; 15 bases match TRBD2. The DNA end is a closer match to TRBJ2-5, so the J assignment may be wrong. The CDR3 has 15 amino acids. Germline CDR1 reads DFQATT; CDR2 reads SNEGSKA (reference sequence). The DNA for the CDR3 is TGCAGTGCCGGACTAGCGGGAGGGTATAGAAAGACCCAGTACTTC. Its protein product is CSAGLAGGYRKTQYF.

With regard to this clonotype: Germline and junction disagree at one end, which may indicate a read error. The rearrangement joins TRBV29-1 to TRBJ1-1, with D uncertain. Germline V CDR1 and CDR2: SQVTM, ANQGSEA. This CDR3 has 11 amino acids. CDR3 nucleotides: TGCAGCATTGACCGGAACACTAAAGCTTTCTTT. Translation: CSIDRNTKAFF.

This clonotype was found a few times. This rearrangement joins TRBV20-1 to TRBJ2-3; no firm D call. V lost 1 base and J lost 3, with 11 bases in between. Germline values: CDR1 DFQATT, CDR2 SNEGSKA (reference sequence). This CDR3 has 14 residues. The CDR3 DNA reads TGCAGTGCTAGAGGACGCTGGGGAACAGATACGCAGTATTTT. Protein sequence: CSARGRWGTDTQYF.

This chain uses TRBV12-3 or TRBV12-4 with TRBJ2-1; 9 positions match TRBD1. CDR3 length equals 13 residues. V shed 7 bases and J 8 bases; nucleotides not matched to a gene: 6. The CDR3 is CASTLGQGYEQFF. The CDR3 region has the DNA TGTGCCAGCACTCTAGGACAGGGGTATGAGCAGTTCTTC.

V gene TRBV20-1 combines with J gene TRBJ2-1; 12 bases map to TRBD2. The CDR3 is 14 amino acids. Germline CDR1 DFQATT, CDR2 SNEGSKA (reference sequence). V lost 5 bases and J lost 12; bases outside the gene matches: 11. The CDR3 loop reads CSASLAGGRYGQFF. DNA of the CDR3: TGCAGTGCTTCTCTAGCGGGGGGGCGATACGGGCAGTTCTTC.

This chain connects TRBV28 to TRBJ2-7; 7 bases match TRBD1. CDR1 is MDHEN, CDR2 SYDVKM, per germline. V lost 5 bases, J lost 5 bases, and 9 bases stayed unmatched. CDR3 size: 14 residues. CDR3 sequence (DNA): TGTGCCAGCAGTCCCGGACAGGCTCCCGACGAGCAGTACTTC. Protein product: CASSPGQAPDEQYF.

This clonotype was observed a few times. The chain links TRBV6-8 to TRBJ1-2; no clear D gene. Trimming stripped 10 bases from V and 2 bases from J, with 5 bases between. Germline CDR1 and CDR2: MNHGY and SAAAGT. The CDR3 length is 10 residues. The CDR3 sequence: CATPNYGYTF. CDR3 in DNA: TGTGCCACCCCGAACTATGGCTACACCTTC.

This clonotype was detected a few times. The V and J genes are TRBV28 and TRBJ1-1; 7 bases agree with TRBD1. The V gene end was trimmed by 2 bases and the J gene end by 1 base; junction bases not matched to a gene: 7. In germline, CDR1 is MDHEN, CDR2 SYDVKM. The CDR3 contains 16 residues. The chain's CDR3 is CASSLKDRTGNTEAFF. DNA of the CDR3: TGTGCCAGCAGTTTAAAGGATCGGACAGGGAACACTGAAGCTTTCTTT.

Regarding this clonotype: A much larger clonotype is one base distant, so this may be a read error. The gene calls are TRBV5-1 and TRBJ1-1; 7 bases fit TRBD1. Germline lookup yields CDR1 SGHRS and CDR2 YFSETQ. There are 14 residues in the CDR3. For the CDR3, the DNA is TGCGCCAGCAGGCCCGGGACAGCGAACGCTGAAGCTTTCTTT. Its protein is CASRPGTANAEAFF.

The chain recombines TRBV7-9 with TRBJ2-1; 7 bases are a match to TRBD2. Germline values: CDR1 SEHNR, CDR2 FQNEAQ (reference sequence). V lost 5 bases to trimming and J lost 5 bases; unmatched junction nucleotides: 9. This CDR3 is built from 15 residues. CDR3 protein: CASSPGLAVNNEQFF. The CDR3 DNA follows: TGTGCCAGCAGCCCCGGTCTAGCGGTAAACAATGAGCAGTTCTTC.